A single sample gave rise to the 9 T cell receptor beta chains below, sequenced in a study of CD8+CD57+ T cells in acquired aplastic anemia. CD8+CD57+ cell expansion had been shown by flow cytometry in patients chosen for sequencing. TCR beta VDJ and CDR3 profiles were obtained from a genomic DNA template. One entry per CDR3 protein results from TCRdb running MiXCR on the reads. This table holds approximately 190,000 distinct CDR3 sequences, roughly half found once. Sequenced: sorted CD4+, CD8+, or CD8+CD57+ T cells (not recorded which) from PBMCs. These TCRs come from a human donor with aplastic anemia.

In its sample, this clonotype was seen many times. The J gene is TRBJ2-2, the V gene TRBV2; no firm D call. Per the germline V gene, CDR1 is SNHLY and CDR2 is FYNNEI. CDR3 length equals 14 residues. Between the trimmed V and J ends, which lost 7 bases and 1 base, there was a span of 10 bases. The CDR3 DNA sequence: TGTGCCAGCATGCAACAGTGGAACACCGGGGAGCTGTTTTTT. Translated, it gives CASMQQWNTGELFF.

Ten or more counts support this clonotype. This chain uses TRBV7-8 with TRBJ2-7, with unresolved D. The CDR3 contains 15 residues. Germline V gene data show CDR1 as SGHVS and CDR2 as FQNEAQ. The germline V and J ends were trimmed by 1 base and 0 bases, with 10 bases remaining between them. The CDR3 bases are TGTGCCAGCAGCTTAGAGGCTGTGTTCTCCTACGAGCAGTACTTC. This codes for CASSLEAVFSYEQYF.

The V call is TRBV19, the J call TRBJ1-5; D not certain. The germline V and J ends were trimmed by 8 bases and 8 bases, with 7 bases remaining between them. There are 10 residues in the CDR3. CDR1 is LNHDA and CDR2 is SQIVND in the germline V gene (reference sequence). In nucleotides, the CDR3 is TGTGCCAGTCCTCGCAAGCCCCAGCATTTT. Amino acids: CASPRKPQHF.

The V call is TRBV7-2, the J call TRBJ2-5; no reliable D call. CDR3 size: 14 residues. The germline CDR1 and CDR2 sequences are SGHTA and FQGNSA. Between the trimmed V and J ends, which lost 3 bases and 5 bases, there was a span of 13 bases. Written as DNA, the CDR3 is TGTGCCAGCAGCTTGGTTATAGGCGGCGAGACCCAGTACTTC. Translation: CASSLVIGGETQYF.

V is TRBV2 and J is TRBJ2-5; D gene ambiguous. CDR1 is SNHLY and CDR2 is FYNNEI in the germline V gene. The CDR3 consists of 14 residues. The V end lost 3 bases, the J end lost 0 bases, and 8 bases lay between the germline ends. The CDR3 DNA is TGTGCCAGCAGTGATGGCACTTACCAAGAGACCCAGTACTTC. It is translated as CASSDGTYQETQYF.

This clonotype was observed many times. This rearrangement joins TRBV29-1 to TRBJ1-1, with D perhaps TRBD1 (5 bases). Germline CDR1 is SQVTM and CDR2 is ANQGSEA. V lost 4 bases to trimming and J lost 2 bases, with 14 bases between them. The CDR3 extends over 14 amino acids. Here the CDR3 DNA reads TGCAGCGTTGCTAGGAGGGGTTTTAACACTGAAGCTTTCTTT. Its translation: CSVARRGFNTEAFF.

The V and J genes are TRBV19 and TRBJ1-1, with 8 bases identical to TRBD1. With V trimmed by 7 bases and J by 10 bases, 11 bases remained unmatched. CDR1 is LNHDA and CDR2 is SQIVND in the germline V gene (reference sequence). The CDR3 covers 13 residues. In DNA, the CDR3 is TGTGCCAGTACCCATGGGGAGGGACAGGCAGCTTTCTTT. Protein: CASTHGEGQAAFF.

The chain employs TRBV29-1 and TRBJ1-3; 7 bases line up with TRBD1. The CDR3 has 15 residues. V was pared by 7 bases and J by 0 bases, with 9 bases of the junction left unmatched. Germline V gene sequence: CDR1 SQVTM, CDR2 ANQGSEA. The CDR3 DNA reads as TGCAGCGGAAAAAGACAGGGCCTCTCTGGAAACACCATATATTTT. Its protein is CSGKRQGLSGNTIYF.

This clonotype showed up many times. CDR3 nucleotide sequence: TGTGCCAGCAGCTTGGAAGCAGATACGCAGTATTTT. Its translation: CASSLEADTQYF. This sequence joins TRBV5-4 and TRBJ2-3; D gene ambiguous. The CDR3 has 12 amino acids. CDR1 is SGHNT, CDR2 YYREEE, per germline (reference sequence). V was clipped by 0 bases and J by 4 bases, with 3 bases between them.